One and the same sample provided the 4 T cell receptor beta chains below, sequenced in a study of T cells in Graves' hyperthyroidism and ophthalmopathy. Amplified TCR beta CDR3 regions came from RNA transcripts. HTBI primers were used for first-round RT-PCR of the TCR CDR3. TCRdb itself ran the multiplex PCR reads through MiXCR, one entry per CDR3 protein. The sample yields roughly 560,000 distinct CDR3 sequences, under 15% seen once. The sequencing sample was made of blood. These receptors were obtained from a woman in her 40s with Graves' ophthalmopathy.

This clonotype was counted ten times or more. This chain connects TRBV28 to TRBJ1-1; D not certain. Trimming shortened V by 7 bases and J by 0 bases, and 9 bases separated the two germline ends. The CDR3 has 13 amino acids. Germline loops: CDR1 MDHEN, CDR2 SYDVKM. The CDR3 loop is CASNPTVNTEAFF. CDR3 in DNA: TGTGCCAGCAACCCCACAGTGAACACTGAAGCTTTCTTT. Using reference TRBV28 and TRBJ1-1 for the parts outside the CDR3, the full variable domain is DVKVTQSSRYLVKRTGEKVFLECVQDMDHENMFWYRQDPGLGLRLIYFSYDVKMKEKGDIPEGYSVSREKKERFSLILESASTNQTSMYLCASNPTVNTEAFFGQGTRLTVV.

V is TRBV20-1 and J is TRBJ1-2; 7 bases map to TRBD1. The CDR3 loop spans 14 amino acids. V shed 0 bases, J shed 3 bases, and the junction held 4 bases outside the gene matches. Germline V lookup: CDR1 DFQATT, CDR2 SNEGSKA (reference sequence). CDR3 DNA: TGCAGTGCTAGAGATCCCAGGGGGGACTATGGCTACACCTTC. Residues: CSARDPRGDYGYTF.

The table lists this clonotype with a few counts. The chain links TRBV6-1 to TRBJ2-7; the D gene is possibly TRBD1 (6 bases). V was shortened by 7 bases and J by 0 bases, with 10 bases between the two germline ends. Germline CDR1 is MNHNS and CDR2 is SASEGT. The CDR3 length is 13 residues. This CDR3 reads CASIPTGSYEQYF. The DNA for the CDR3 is TGTGCCAGCATTCCGACAGGCTCCTACGAGCAGTACTTC.

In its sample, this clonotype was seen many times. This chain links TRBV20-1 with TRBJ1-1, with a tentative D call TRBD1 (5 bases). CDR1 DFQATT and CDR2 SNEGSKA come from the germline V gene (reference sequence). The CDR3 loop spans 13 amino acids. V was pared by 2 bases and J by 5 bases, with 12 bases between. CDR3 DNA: TGCAGTGCTAGAAGTCAGGGAGGTACTGAAGCTTTCTTT. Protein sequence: CSARSQGGTEAFF.